This TCR beta chain comes out of a study of T cell changes during pregnancy in multiple sclerosis. Clones were sequenced by immunoSEQ multiplex PCR, and TCRdb holds only the in-frame ones, with some missing. The sample lists over 70,000 clones, 90% to 95% occurring once. The CDR3 totals 13 residues. Germline values: CDR1 SNHLY, CDR2 FYNNEI. V shed 3 bases and J shed 1 base, with 3 bases lying between them. The origin of this receptor is a female donor with multiple sclerosis, enrolled in a pregnancy study. This rearrangement joins TRBV2 to TRBJ2-2; D not certain. The sample was peripheral blood, taken in the first trimester of pregnancy. The DNA for the CDR3 is TGTGCCAGCAGTGAGAGGAACACCGGGGAGCTGTTTTTT. This encodes CASSERNTGELFF.